Each of the 19 T cell receptor beta chains below was sequenced from the same sample in a study of OX40 agonist ivuxolimab in advanced cancers. The assay was immunoSEQ multiplex PCR, and TCRdb's table has in-frame clones only and misses some. The sample shows 55,000 to 80,000 clones, about 92% of them seen only once. This sample comprised CD4+ or CD8+ T cells sorted from blood, obtained in a trial of the OX40 agonist ivuxolimab. The receptors come from an adult with an advanced solid tumor such as melanoma, head and neck, liver or kidney cancer.

The chain uses TRBV5-6 and TRBJ2-2; no clear D. CDR1 and CDR2 (germline): SGHDT, YYEEEE. Trimming took 2 bases from V and 5 from J, leaving 10 bases between them. The CDR3 has 14 amino acids. As DNA, the CDR3 is TGTGCCAGCAGCTTCGGGTGGGGTACCGGGGAGCTGTTTTTT. Encoded protein: CASSFGWGTGELFF.

This chain connects TRBV9 to TRBJ2-4; 8 bases line up with TRBD2. The CDR3 contains 13 residues. V trimming: 6 bases; J trimming: 5 bases; junction bases outside the gene matches: 4. In germline, CDR1 is SGDLS, CDR2 YYNGEE. This chain's CDR3 is CASNRRGENIQYF. In DNA form, the CDR3 reads TGTGCCAGCAACAGGCGGGGGGAAAACATTCAGTACTTC.

This rearrangement joins TRBV19 to TRBJ2-7; 7 positions agree with TRBD1. The V and J ends lost 7 bases and 2 bases, in that order; junction bases with no gene match: 8. The CDR3 has 14 amino acids. Germline values: CDR1 LNHDA, CDR2 SQIVND (reference sequence). The CDR3 is CASKLRTGTYEQYF. The CDR3 DNA is TGTGCCAGTAAGTTACGGACAGGAACCTACGAGCAGTACTTC.

This chain joins TRBV6-1 and TRBJ2-3, with TRBD2 identical over 9 bases. The germline V gene encodes CDR1 MNHNS and CDR2 SASEGT. The V gene end was trimmed by 4 bases and the J gene end by 2 bases; junction bases not matched to a gene: 7. This CDR3 is built from 16 residues. In DNA form, the CDR3 reads TGTGCCAGCAGTGCTCATAGCGGGGGTGTCACAGATACGCAGTATTTT. Translation gives CASSAHSGGVTDTQYF.

The V call is TRBV6-5, the J call TRBJ1-3; D unresolved. Germline CDR1 reads MNHEY; CDR2 reads SVGAGI. The germline V and J ends were trimmed by 7 bases and 7 bases, with 14 bases remaining between them. This CDR3 spans 13 amino acids. CDR3 nucleotide sequence: TGTGCCAGCACCCAAACAATAGGGAACACCATATATTTT. As protein: CASTQTIGNTIYF.

V gene TRBV5-1 combines with J gene TRBJ1-6; possibly TRBD1 for D (5 bases). V gave up 0 bases and J gave up 8 bases, with 9 bases separating them. Germline CDR1 SGHRS, CDR2 YFSETQ. The CDR3 is made up of 14 amino acids. The CDR3 is CASSLGQLDSPLHF. CDR3 in DNA: TGCGCCAGCAGCTTGGGACAGCTAGATTCACCCCTCCACTTT.

The rearrangement joins TRBV15 to TRBJ2-7; D possibly corresponds to TRBD2 (5 bases). There are 16 residues in the CDR3. Trimming shortened V by 0 bases and J by 3 bases, and 15 bases separated the two germline ends. CDR1 is LNHNV, CDR2 YYDKDF, per germline (reference sequence). The CDR3 sequence is CATSRDDRGGDYEQYF. The CDR3 DNA reads TGTGCCACCAGCAGAGATGACCGGGGTGGGGACTACGAGCAGTACTTC. Full variable domain (rest looked up from reference TRBV15 and TRBJ2-7): DAMVIQNPRYQVTQFGKPVTLSCSQTLNHNVMYWYQQKSSQAPKLLFHYYDKDFNNEADTPDNFQSRRPNTSFCFLDIRSPGLGDTAMYLCATSRDDRGGDYEQYFGPGTRLTVT.

V usage is TRBV2 and J usage is TRBJ1-6; 7 nucleotides align to TRBD1. This CDR3 has 13 residues. The germline CDR1 and CDR2 sequences are SNHLY and FYNNEI. V shed 6 bases and J 9 bases; nucleotides not matched to a gene: 5. CDR3 coding DNA: TGTGCCAGCAGGGGACAGACAGGTTCACCCCTCCACTTT. Encoded protein: CASRGQTGSPLHF.

The rearrangement uses TRBV6-1 and TRBJ2-2; weak D call: TRBD1 (5 bases). This CDR3 region has 14 residues. Trimming removed 6 bases at V and 1 base at J, with 9 bases between. CDR1 is MNHNS, CDR2 SASEGT, per germline. This CDR3 reads CASRPDKNTGELFF. CDR3 nucleotides: TGTGCCAGCAGACCGGACAAGAACACCGGGGAGCTGTTTTTT.

The chain employs TRBV10-1 and TRBJ2-7; 9 bases map to TRBD2. The CDR3 length is 15 residues. V shed 6 bases, J shed 2 bases, and the junction held 8 bases outside the gene matches. Germline CDR1 and CDR2: WNHNN and SYGVQD (reference sequence). The CDR3 nucleotides read TGCGCCAGCAGCGATGGGCGGGGGGGCCCCTACGAGCAGTACTTC. Translation: CASSDGRGGPYEQYF.

The genes are TRBV5-1 and TRBJ1-6, with D unclear. This CDR3 spans 14 amino acids. V shed 0 bases and J shed 7 bases, with 8 bases lying between them. Per germline, CDR1 SGHRS and CDR2 YFSETQ. The CDR3 bases are TGCGCCAGCAGCTTGGGCACGACGAATTCACCCCTCCACTTT. It is translated as CASSLGTTNSPLHF.

The chain has TRBV4-1 and TRBJ1-1, with D possibly TRBD1 on 5 matching bases. Trimming took off 5 bases at V and 1 base at J, with 11 bases between the two ends. Germline-derived CDR1 and CDR2 are MGHRA and YSYEKL. This CDR3 has 14 residues. This chain's CDR3 is CASSGGTGNTEAFF. CDR3 in DNA: TGCGCCAGCAGCGGCGGGACGGGGAACACTGAAGCTTTCTTT.

V usage is TRBV6-5 and J usage is TRBJ1-1; TRBD1 aligns across 8 bases. Germline V lookup: CDR1 MNHEY, CDR2 SVGAGI. Trimming took 6 bases from V and 4 from J; bases not matched to a gene: 10. The CDR3 consists of 15 residues. The CDR3 here is CASRDSGGLGTEAFF. Here the CDR3 DNA reads TGTGCCAGCAGGGATTCAGGGGGCCTGGGCACTGAAGCTTTCTTT.

The V gene is TRBV11-2, the J gene TRBJ2-1; 10 bases are a match to TRBD1. In germline, CDR1 is SGHAT, CDR2 FQNNGV. This CDR3 spans 15 amino acids. V trimming: 5 bases; J trimming: 4 bases; junction bases outside the gene matches: 5. CDR3 nucleotide sequence: TGTGCCAGCAGCCGGGACAGGGGAGGATACAATGAGCAGTTCTTC. This codes for CASSRDRGGYNEQFF.

This sequence joins TRBV11-3 and TRBJ2-1; D is ambiguous. Trimming pared 1 base from V and 7 bases from J, leaving 14 bases between. CDR3 length: 15 amino acids. Germline-derived CDR1 and CDR2 are SGHNT and YENEEA. The CDR3 DNA follows: TGTGCCAGCAGCTTAGGGTTAGGAACGAGGAATGAGCAGTTCTTC. This gives the protein CASSLGLGTRNEQFF.

The V call is TRBV2, the J call TRBJ2-7; 9 nucleotides agree with TRBD1. The CDR3 runs to 14 residues. With 8 bases clipped from V and 1 base from J, the junction kept 6 bases outside the gene matches. Germline loops: CDR1 SNHLY, CDR2 FYNNEI. Written as DNA, the CDR3 is TGTGCCAGCCGTCCCGGGACAGGGTCCTACGAGCAGTACTTC. Its translation: CASRPGTGSYEQYF.

The chain employs TRBV5-4 and TRBJ2-5, with D possibly being TRBD1 (6 bases). V was clipped by 4 bases and J by 3 bases, with 16 bases between them. The CDR3 has 15 residues. The V gene's germline CDR1 is SGHNT and CDR2 YYREEE (reference sequence). As DNA, the CDR3 is TGTGCCAGCAGCCAGGGGCTCCTCGAGGAAGAGACCCAGTACTTC. Translating gives CASSQGLLEEETQYF.

This sequence joins TRBV6-1 and TRBJ1-2; 10 bases map to TRBD1. The CDR3 extends over 13 amino acids. Germline trimming cut 6 bases from V and 5 bases from J; bases unmatched to any gene: 3. Germline V lookup: CDR1 MNHNS, CDR2 SASEGT. DNA for the CDR3: TGTGCCAGCAGGCGGGACAGGGGTTATGGCTACACCTTC. Its translation: CASRRDRGYGYTF.

This chain joins TRBV6-1 and TRBJ1-1, with 7 bases fitting TRBD1. The trim removed 3 bases at V and 11 bases at J, leaving 9 bases unmatched. CDR1 is MNHNS and CDR2 is SASEGT in the germline V gene. The CDR3 sequence is 13 residues long. The CDR3, as DNA: TGTGCCAGCAGTGACAGACAGGGTTCAGGTGCTTTCTTT. Translated: CASSDRQGSGAFF.